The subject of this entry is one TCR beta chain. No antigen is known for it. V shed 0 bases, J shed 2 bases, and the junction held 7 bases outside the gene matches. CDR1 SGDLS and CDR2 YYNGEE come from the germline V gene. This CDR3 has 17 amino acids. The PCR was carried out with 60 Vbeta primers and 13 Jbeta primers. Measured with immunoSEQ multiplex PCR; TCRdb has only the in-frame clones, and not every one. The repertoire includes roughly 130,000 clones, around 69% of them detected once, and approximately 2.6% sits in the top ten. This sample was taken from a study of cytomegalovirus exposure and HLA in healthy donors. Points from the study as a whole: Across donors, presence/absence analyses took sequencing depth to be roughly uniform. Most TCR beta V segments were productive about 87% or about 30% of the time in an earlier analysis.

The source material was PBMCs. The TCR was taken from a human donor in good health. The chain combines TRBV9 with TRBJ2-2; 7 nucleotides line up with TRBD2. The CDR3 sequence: CASSVGSGGRNTGELFF. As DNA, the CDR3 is TGTGCCAGCAGCGTAGGATCGGGAGGCCGAAACACCGGGGAGCTGTTTTTT.